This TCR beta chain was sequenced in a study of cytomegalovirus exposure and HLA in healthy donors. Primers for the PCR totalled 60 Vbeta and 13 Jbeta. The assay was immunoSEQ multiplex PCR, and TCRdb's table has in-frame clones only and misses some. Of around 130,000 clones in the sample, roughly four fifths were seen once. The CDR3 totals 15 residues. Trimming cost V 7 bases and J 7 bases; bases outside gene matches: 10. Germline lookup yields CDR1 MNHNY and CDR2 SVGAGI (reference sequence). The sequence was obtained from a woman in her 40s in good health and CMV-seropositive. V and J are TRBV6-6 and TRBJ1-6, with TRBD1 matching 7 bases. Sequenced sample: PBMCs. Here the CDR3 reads CASILGTAPNSPLHF. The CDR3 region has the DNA TGTGCCAGCATTTTAGGGACAGCACCCAATTCACCCCTCCACTTT.